This entry is about one TCR beta chain. In its sample, this clone was seen once. This receptor's antigen is unknown. Qualities for individual bases were not recorded, and no much larger clone is one base off. This sample is part of a study of cytomegalovirus exposure and HLA in healthy donors (TCRdb year 2017). As for the study more broadly: According to an earlier analysis of a few hundred of the donors, 200 million or so T cells yielded roughly 110 million unique TCR beta sequences and roughly 280 Gb of sequence data. All discovery cohort repertoires had been generated on a single sequencing platform. Roughly 300 gigabases of sequencing data and tens of millions of unique TCR sequences were included in an early release covering around 650 HLA-typed donors. Typing coverage differed by locus: A, B, C, DRB1 and DQB1 were typed in about 629-630 donors, DQA1 in about 510, DPA1 in some 610, and DPB1 in just under 490. Genome-wide SNP genotypes for about 65% of the roughly 700 donors were used in a later genetic analysis, which treated that subset as a discovery cohort. The T cell repertoires of several hundred subjects were profiled by immunosequencing and related to cytomegalovirus serostatus. To study patterns of TCR occurrence, a later analysis re-analyzed previously published TCR beta repertoires from 650 to 750 donors and added high-resolution HLA genotyping. Of the approximately 400 genotyped donors, roughly 80% fell in the genetic ancestry cluster associated with self-reported Caucasian donors. Donor age, sex, ethnicity and CMV serostatus were compiled together with the repertoire data. To predict cytomegalovirus infection status, the study brought together high-throughput TCR immunosequencing, statistical association of individual TCRs with disease status, and machine learning. On average, roughly 240,000 unique TCR beta nucleotide sequences were sequenced per donor among several hundred genotyped donors of the cohort, with roughly 18% of those sequences being non-productive. Because of strong linkage in the cohort, four or five DR-DQ haplotypes were treated as single units for association and clustering. Both class I and class II loci were covered by HLA typing, at four-digit resolution. An earlier analysis of roughly 600 of the donors used high-throughput TCR beta sequencing to judge whether each TCR beta V gene segment behaved as functional or pseudogenic. Along with the approximately 700-subject first cohort, a separate validation cohort of roughly 110 different subjects was used. The study was designed to test whether signatures of past pathogen exposure could be identified by cataloging public T cell receptors. The later analysis used no new phenotypic data to find candidate immune exposures, relying instead on TCR beta sequences and their occurrence across donors. Here is what the overall study found, with its caveats: Linkage disequilibrium might explain the correlated functional status among segregating V segments, but an unknown experimental factor could not be excluded. A cluster of highly shared sequence variants was judged likely to be a technical artifact of the sequencing pipeline. Some IMGT-functional V segments, including TRBV6-2 and TRBV6-3, could not be told apart with the 87-base-pair reads, so those segments were excluded. In a later genetic analysis, fewer N-insertions in productive TCRs were reported among donors in an Asian-associated ancestry cluster than the approximately 710-donor mean. A later analysis found that most CMV-associated TCR beta chains appeared HLA-restricted, with HLA associations seemingly driven largely by CMV exposure. While some public TCRs were present in many individuals, most TCR sequences turned up only very rarely across donors. When HLA alleles, especially DR and DQ, strongly co-occurred, attributing TCR associations to individual alleles was difficult. The study listed approximately 150 TCR beta chains as associated with cytomegalovirus. A later analysis associated 15,000 to 20,000 TCR beta sequences with specific HLA alleles at a false discovery rate of 0.05. Presence/absence analyses assumed roughly uniform sequencing depth across donors, an assumption that may not hold. In a later analysis, HLA-associated TCR beta chains showed more clonal expansion and lower generation probabilities than non-associated chains that were equally common. In a later analysis, several top co-occurrence clusters were reported to appear linked to parvovirus B19, influenza, CMV and Epstein-Barr virus. An association between a missense DCLRE1C variant and V-gene and J-gene trimming of TCR beta chains was found in a later genetic analysis and replicated in an independent cohort. For the cohort, immune exposure information was limited to CMV serostatus. Approximately 16 rarely observed V segments, including chromosome 9 orphons, were excluded from the earlier analysis of approximately 500 of the donors because counts were too low. In vitro tests confirmed that three of the cytomegalovirus-associated TCR beta chains recognize cytomegalovirus antigens. The authors suggested that the approach could potentially be generalized to other disease states and immunological phenotypes. HLA typing was unavailable for some donors at each locus, so association tests used only the typed subset. Only TCR beta chains were sequenced in this cohort, and the absence of alpha or paired-chain data limited detectable features. According to a later analysis, TCR association rates differed among HLA loci, with DRB1 alleles showing the most associated TCRs and HLA-C alleles showing the fewest. Cytomegalovirus status was reported to be diagnosed by the classifier with high specificity and sensitivity in both the original and validation cohorts. An earlier analysis of approximately 570 of the donors showed that most TCR beta V segments appeared in productive rearrangements either about 87% or about 30% of the time, which broadly matched IMGT annotations. A further reported finding was that TCR beta sequences accurately predicted the HLA-A and HLA-B alleles for most subjects in the first cohort.

In total, approximately 700 healthy bone marrow donors made up the cohort. Cohort members were all nominally healthy when sampled, although unrecorded immune exposures were likely present. The donor tested CMV seropositive, placing the donor among the roughly 270 seropositive members of the cohort. A peripheral blood sample was collected from each donor, and TCR beta sequencing was performed on peripheral blood mononuclear cells. Genomic DNA was extracted from the blood cell samples with the Qiagen DNeasy Blood Extraction Kit. The CDR3 contains 15 residues, cysteine and phenylalanine counted. Left in the record is the CDR3 DNA by itself, 45 bases read in frame from the first base. From a lookup of the germline V gene, CDR1 and CDR2 are SGDLS and YYNGEE. V is cut back by 0 bases and J by 2 bases, with 4 bases in the junction unmatched. Library generation was performed with the immunoSEQ multiplex PCR assay. For the multiplex PCR, a mixture combining 60 forward primers for TCR Vbeta segments and 13 reverse primers for TCR Jbeta segments was used. The CDR3 region of rearranged TCR beta genes was amplified from genomic DNA by a multiplex PCR assay. Amplified TCR beta libraries were sequenced as 87-base-pair reads on the Illumina HiSeq System. From the authors' description of their analysis: A later analysis tallied 75 million to 95 million unique TCR beta chains across the 600 to 700 repertoires, and some 10 million of those chains were shared by two or more donors. A nearest-neighbor algorithm error-corrected the raw reads and collapsed the reads into unique sequences, merging closely related sequences to remove PCR and sequencing errors. CDR3 sequences were aligned to IMGT reference sequences to assign V, D and J gene segments. For a sequence to be retained, a match of at least six nucleotides to both a V gene segment and a J gene segment was required. Rearrangements were called productive when the CDR3 lacked stop codons and stayed in frame with V and J; all others were non-productive. Following IMGT convention, CDR3 was defined as the stretch from the second conserved V-encoded cysteine to the conserved J-encoded phenylalanine. In an earlier analysis of roughly 580 of the donors, sequences lacking an unambiguous match to a single V gene segment were excluded. In an earlier analysis of several hundred of the donors, V segments were called functional above 56.7% productive rearrangements and were called segregating when the between-donor standard deviation exceeded 5%. A statistical classification framework was built for diagnosing cytomegalovirus status from the catalog of TCR beta chain sequences. In a later analysis, TCR nucleotide sequences were compared against IMGT/GENE-DB human TR gene sequences so that V and J genes could be assigned. A later analysis assigned CDR3 sequences and most-parsimonious VDJ recombination scenarios with the TCRdist pipeline. In a later analysis, each TCR beta chain was defined by its CDR3 amino acid sequence together with its V-gene family, and reads without a unique V-gene family were excluded. A later analysis removed roughly 590 highly shared, low-generation-probability nucleotide sequences to deal with suspected cross-contamination and a sequencing artifact. A later analysis calculated a clonal expansion index for each public chain from normalized within-repertoire ranks of inferred template counts. Generation probabilities in a later analysis came from a VDJ recombination model fitted to out-of-frame rearrangements, and those results were checked against IGoR. A later analysis scored TCR-TCR, TCR-HLA and TCR-CMV co-occurrence with hypergeometric tests, applying a repertoire-size bias correction to TCR pairs. False discovery rates were estimated in a later analysis by permuting HLA or CMV assignments 20 times. In a later analysis, co-occurring TCRs were grouped using DBSCAN, with TCRdist sequence similarity added in when clustering inside HLA-allele-positive subsets. Repertoires with fewer than 30,000 or more than 120,000 public chains were left out of co-occurrence clustering, as were four to six repertoires with anomalous nucleotide sharing. Sourced from immuneACCESS, this table was stored by TCRdb with only in-frame sequences that have V and J called. A share of the clones is absent; for the studies checked, an unresolved V gene accounts for under half, and the remainder has no known explanation. The V and J calls and the clone size are those of that table, but D and trimming were determined from the DNA. The sample table contains around 150,000 clones; only one count was recorded for around 75% of them. The leading ten clones occupy about 3% of the sample.

Material: PBMCs. Recombination joined TRBV9 with TRBJ2-5; TRBD1 fits 7 bases in the junction. This TCR derives from a woman aged 50 to 65 in good health and CMV-seropositive. In nucleotides, the sequence is TGTGCCAGCAGCGTAGGGCCAGGGGGACAAGAGACCCAGTACTTC. Its protein reads: CASSVGPGGQETQYF.